The next 6 T cell receptor beta chains were all read from a single sample in a study of siplizumab effects on memory and regulatory T cells. The data were produced by immunoSEQ multiplex PCR, yet TCRdb's version contains in-frame clones alone and is incomplete. The table lists 100,000 to 110,000 clones, 91% of them singletons. Source material: CD4+ T cells sorted from blood. These receptors all come from a human donor in good health.

This chain joins TRBV5-4 and TRBJ2-3, with no clear D. The CDR3 is 15 residues long. V lost 1 base and J 2 bases, leaving 11 bases between the germline ends. Germline CDR1 reads SGHNT; CDR2 reads YYREEE (reference sequence). The CDR3 sequence: CASSLTAALTDTQYF. CDR3 DNA sequence: TGTGCCAGCAGCTTGACGGCAGCCCTCACAGATACGCAGTATTTT.

The chain combines TRBV7-8 with TRBJ2-5; D may be TRBD1 or TRBD2 (6 bases each). The J call could be wrong; TRBJ2-7 is a better fit for the DNA end. Per the germline V gene, CDR1 is SGHVS and CDR2 is FQNEAQ. The CDR3 runs to 14 residues. This chain's CDR3 is CATGRQDRTYEQYF. The CDR3 DNA follows: TGTGCCACCGGGAGACAGGACCGCACCTACGAGCAGTACTTC.

The CDR3 coding sequence is TGCGCCAGCAGCCATGCGCCGGGACTAGCGGGGAGGGAGCAGTTCTTC. Its protein is CASSHAPGLAGREQFF. This rearrangement joins TRBV4-3 to TRBJ2-1; 13 bases align to TRBD2. V gave up 3 bases and J gave up 10 bases; unmatched junction bases: 9. The germline CDR1 and CDR2 sequences are LGHNA and YSLEER. The CDR3 runs to 16 residues.

The chain combines TRBV6-1 with TRBJ2-4, with D possibly being TRBD2 (7 bases). CDR1 is MNHNS and CDR2 is SASEGT in the germline V gene. V was cut by 1 base and J by 0 bases, with 13 bases left in between. CDR3 size: 17 residues. Here the CDR3 reads CASSEEGGAIAKNIQYF. CDR3 coding DNA: TGTGCCAGCAGTGAAGAAGGGGGGGCGATAGCCAAAAACATTCAGTACTTC.

The V gene is TRBV19, the J gene TRBJ2-1; D ambiguous. With 5 bases removed from V and 12 bases from J, the gap between germline ends came to 14 bases. This CDR3 is built from 12 residues. The germline V gene encodes CDR1 LNHDA and CDR2 SQIVND (reference sequence). The CDR3 DNA is TGTGCCAGTAGTGCCCGTTCCCATGGGCAGTTCTTC. Its translation is CASSARSHGQFF.

The J gene is TRBJ2-1, the V gene TRBV28, with a weak D call TRBD1 (5 bases). V was shortened by 8 bases and J by 7 bases, with 27 bases between the two germline ends. The CDR3 has 17 amino acids. From germline, CDR1 is MDHEN and CDR2 SYDVKM. The CDR3 DNA follows: TGTGCCAGCCCCCCTAATTCCGGTACGCCAGGGCAGAATGAGCAGTTCTTC. It codes for CASPPNSGTPGQNEQFF.